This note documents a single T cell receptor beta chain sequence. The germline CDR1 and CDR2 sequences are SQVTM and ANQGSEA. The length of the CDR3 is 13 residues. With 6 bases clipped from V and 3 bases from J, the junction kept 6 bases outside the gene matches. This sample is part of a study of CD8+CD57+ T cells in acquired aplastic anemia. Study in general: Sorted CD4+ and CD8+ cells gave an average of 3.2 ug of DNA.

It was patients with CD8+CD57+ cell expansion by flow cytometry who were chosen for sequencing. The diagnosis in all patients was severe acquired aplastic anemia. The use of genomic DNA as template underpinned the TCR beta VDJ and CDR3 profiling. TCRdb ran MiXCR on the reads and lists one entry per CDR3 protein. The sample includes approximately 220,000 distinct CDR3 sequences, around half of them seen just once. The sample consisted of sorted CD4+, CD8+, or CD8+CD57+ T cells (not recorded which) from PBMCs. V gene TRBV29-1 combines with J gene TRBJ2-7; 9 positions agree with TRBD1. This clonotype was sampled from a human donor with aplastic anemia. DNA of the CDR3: TGCAGCGTGGAGGGACAGGGAGGCTACGAGCAGTACTTC. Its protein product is CSVEGQGGYEQYF.